A single sample gave rise to the 14 T cell receptor beta chains below, sequenced in a study of blood T cells in healthy people across ages. Alongside a J-beta primer mix, a sample-barcoded 5' primer served in a second PCR lasting 7 to 11 cycles. One entry per CDR3 protein, called by TCRdb with MiXCR from the 5' RACE reads. The repertoire holds some 640,000 distinct CDR3 sequences, around 49% seen once, with about 32% in the top ten. The material sequenced was blood. The source is a woman between 55 and 75 years old in good health.

The V call is TRBV20-1, the J call TRBJ2-5, with unresolved D. Looked up from germline, CDR1 is DFQATT and CDR2 is SNEGSKA (reference sequence). The ends were cut back, 6 bases at V and 4 bases at J, with 15 bases in the middle. The CDR3 has 13 amino acids. This CDR3 reads CSARGVGIETQYF. CDR3 sequence (DNA): TGCAGTGCCCGTGGGGTGGGCATAGAGACCCAGTACTTC.

In the case of this clonotype: A read error may produce the germline difference seen at one junction end. J is TRBJ2-7 and V is TRBV7-2, with a weak D call TRBD2 (5 bases). The CDR3 runs to 12 residues. CDR1 and CDR2 from the germline V gene are SGHTA and FQGNSA. The CDR3 sequence is CASSLGGYVQYF. CDR3 coding DNA: TGTGCCAGCAGCTTAGGCGGGTACGTGCAGTACTTC.

This sequence joins TRBV28 and TRBJ2-7, with D perhaps TRBD2 (5 bases). The germline V and J ends were trimmed by 5 bases and 7 bases, with 18 bases remaining between them. The germline CDR1 and CDR2 sequences are MDHEN and SYDVKM. This CDR3 spans 14 amino acids. The DNA of the CDR3 is TGTGCCAGCAGTGTCCGGAGGCTAGCCGGGGAGCAGTACTTC. Its protein is CASSVRRLAGEQYF.

The chain couples TRBV7-9 to TRBJ1-1; D is possibly TRBD1 (5 bases). With 4 bases removed from V and 2 bases from J, the gap between germline ends came to 17 bases. The CDR3 extends over 16 amino acids. Looked up from germline, CDR1 is SEHNR and CDR2 is FQNEAQ (reference sequence). The CDR3 nucleotides are TGTGCCAGCAGCTGGCCCCGGGGGAGCAGTAACACTGAAGCTTTCTTT. It translates to CASSWPRGSSNTEAFF.

About this clonotype itself: At one end, the junction sequence differs from germline, possibly due to a read error. The chain uses TRBV12-3 or TRBV12-4 and TRBJ2-2; D remains ambiguous. This CDR3 is built from 16 residues. CDR3 protein: CDSSSRVITNTGELFF. CDR3 bases: TGTGACAGCAGTTCCCGAGTAATAACGAACACCGGGGAGCTGTTTTTT.

The V call is TRBV5-1, the J call TRBJ2-7; D perhaps matches TRBD1 (6 bases). Trimming removed 1 base from V and 2 bases from J, with 10 bases in between. Germline V gives CDR1 SGHRS, CDR2 YFSETQ. The CDR3 loop spans 14 amino acids. Written as DNA, the CDR3 is TGCGCCAGCAGCTTGAGACAGGAGACCTACGAGCAGTACTTC. This sequence encodes CASSLRQETYEQYF. Based on the CDR3 plus reference TRBV5-1 and TRBJ2-7, the full variable domain is KAGVTQTPRYLIKTRGQQVTLSCSPISGHRSVSWYQQTPGQGLQFLFEYFSETQRNKGNFPGRFSGRQFSNSRSEMNVSTLELGDSALYLCASSLRQETYEQYFGPGTRLTVT.

The J gene is TRBJ2-1, the V gene TRBV6-6; the D gene is possibly TRBD2 (6 bases). Germline loops: CDR1 MNHNY, CDR2 SVGAGI (reference sequence). Trimming shortened V by 10 bases and J by 15 bases, and 22 bases separated the two germline ends. This CDR3 spans 12 amino acids. For the CDR3, the DNA is TGTGCCAACAGCGCCATGCGGGAAGAACCGTTCTTC. As protein: CANSAMREEPFF.

This clonotype was seen only a few times. The genes are TRBV4-2 and TRBJ2-5; TRBD1 might be the D (5 bases). This CDR3 comprises 17 residues. V was cut by 0 bases and J by 3 bases, with 17 bases left in between. Germline values: CDR1 LGHNA, CDR2 YNFKEQ. The CDR3 reads CASSQELYSPREETQYF. CDR3 bases: TGTGCCAGCAGCCAAGAATTGTATAGCCCCAGGGAAGAGACCCAGTACTTC.

This clonotype was detected a few times. The chain combines TRBV7-2 with TRBJ1-1, with 10 bases lining up with TRBD1. Germline V gene sequence: CDR1 SGHTA, CDR2 FQGNSA. CDR3 size: 15 residues. Trimming took 1 base from V and 3 from J; bases not matched to a gene: 2. CDR3: CASSLVGTGDTEAFF. DNA of the CDR3: TGTGCCAGCAGCTTAGTTGGGACAGGGGACACTGAAGCTTTCTTT.

The chain employs TRBV20-1 and TRBJ2-5; no firm D call. This CDR3 is 12 amino acids long. V was trimmed by 8 bases and J by 11 bases, leaving 21 bases between them. Germline V CDR1 and CDR2: DFQATT, SNEGSKA (reference sequence). The CDR3 bases are TGCAGTCCCCGGTCCTTTTACAATGAGCAGTACTTC. It codes for CSPRSFYNEQYF.

The chain has TRBV12-3 or TRBV12-4 and TRBJ2-7, with TRBD2 identical over 7 bases. The V segment lost 7 bases and the J segment 3 bases; nucleotides outside the gene matches: 12. The CDR3 consists of 15 residues. CDR3 DNA sequence: TGTGCCAGCACCCGTGGGGGAGCGGGAAACTACGAGCAGTACTTC. It encodes CASTRGGAGNYEQYF.

The gene calls are TRBV24-1 and TRBJ2-7; D is unclear. The germline V and J ends were trimmed by 4 bases and 0 bases, with 27 bases remaining between them. CDR1 and CDR2 from the germline V gene are KGHDR and SFDVKD. The CDR3 contains 20 residues. CDR3 sequence (DNA): TGTGCCACCAGTGAACCCGCCCAAGGACGGAGACCTCCACTCTCCTACGAGCAGTACTTC. Its translation is CATSEPAQGRRPPLSYEQYF.

On this clonotype itself: One end of the junction is discordant with germline, which a read error may explain. The V call is TRBV20-1, the J call TRBJ2-3, with TRBD2 matching over 11 bases. The CDR3 contains 20 residues. The germline gives CDR1 DFQATT, CDR2 SNEGSKA (reference sequence). The CDR3 DNA follows: TGCGGTGCTAGAGATCAAGGGGGTAGCGGGAGGGGTACCGGCACAGATACGCAGTATTTT. It is translated as CGARDQGGSGRGTGTDTQYF.

V gene TRBV27 combines with J gene TRBJ2-7, with 8 bases matching TRBD1. The V segment lost 3 bases and the J segment 2 bases; nucleotides outside the gene matches: 6. Germline CDR1 is MNHEY and CDR2 is SMNVEV (reference sequence). The CDR3 is made up of 15 amino acids. The CDR3 spells CASSLIGTGAYEQYF. The CDR3 DNA reads as TGTGCCAGCAGTTTGATAGGGACAGGTGCCTACGAGCAGTACTTC.